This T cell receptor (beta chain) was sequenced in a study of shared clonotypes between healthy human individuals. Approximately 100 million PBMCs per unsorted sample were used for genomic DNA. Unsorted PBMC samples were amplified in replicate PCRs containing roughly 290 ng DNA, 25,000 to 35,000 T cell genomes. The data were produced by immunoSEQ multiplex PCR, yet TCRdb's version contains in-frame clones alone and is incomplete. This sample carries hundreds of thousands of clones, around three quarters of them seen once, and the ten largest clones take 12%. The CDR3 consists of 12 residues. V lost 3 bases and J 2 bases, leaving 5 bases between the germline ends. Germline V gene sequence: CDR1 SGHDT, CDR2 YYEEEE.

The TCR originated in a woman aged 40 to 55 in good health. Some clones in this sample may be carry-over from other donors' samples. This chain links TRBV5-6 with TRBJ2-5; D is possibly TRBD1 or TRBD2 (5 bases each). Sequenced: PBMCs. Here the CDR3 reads CASSWGQETQYF. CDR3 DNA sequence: TGTGCCAGCAGCTGGGGGCAAGAGACCCAGTACTTC.